These 23 T cell receptor beta chains were sequenced from one sample in a study of control samples from healthy donors and cancer patients. Here immunoSEQ multiplex PCR was the method, and the copy in TCRdb shows in-frame clones only, minus some. This sample carries 100,000 to 150,000 clones, roughly 87% of them seen once, and the ten largest clones take around 1.8%. The sequencing input was blood. The origin of the receptors is a man aged 18 to 30 in good health.

J is TRBJ1-3 and V is TRBV27, with TRBD1 as a possible D gene (5 bases). Germline V gene lookup returns CDR1 MNHEY and CDR2 SMNVEV (reference sequence). The ends were cut back, 5 bases at V and 0 bases at J, with 14 bases in the middle. The CDR3 covers 16 residues. As DNA, the CDR3 is TGTGCCAGCAGTCTGAACTTTGGGGGCTCTGGAAACACCATATATTTT. It translates to CASSLNFGGSGNTIYF.

The chain combines TRBV3-1 (or the pseudogene TRBV3-2) with TRBJ2-7, with D unresolved. CDR1 LGHDT and CDR2 YNNKEL come from the germline V gene (reference sequence). The CDR3 loop spans 15 amino acids. Deletions cut 0 bases from V and 2 bases from J, with 11 bases between. CDR3 nucleotides: TGTGCCAGCAGCCAAGACTTCCTTACCGCCTACGAGCAGTACTTC. Its translation is CASSQDFLTAYEQYF.

V is TRBV11-2 and J is TRBJ2-3, with 8 bases fitting TRBD1. Trimming removed 4 bases from V and 1 base from J; junction bases left unmatched: 7. The CDR3 loop spans 16 amino acids. Germline CDR1 SGHAT, CDR2 FQNNGV. CDR3 DNA: TGTGCCAGCAGCTACACAATACAGGGGGGCACAGATACGCAGTATTTT. Translated, it gives CASSYTIQGGTDTQYF.

The chain uses TRBV2 and TRBJ2-7; TRBD1 aligns across 7 bases. The V and J ends lost 6 bases and 2 bases, in that order; junction bases with no gene match: 4. CDR1 is SNHLY, CDR2 FYNNEI, per germline. The CDR3 extends over 13 amino acids. The CDR3 coding sequence is TGTGCCAGCAGGAGGGACAGCCCCTACGAGCAGTACTTC. This codes for CASRRDSPYEQYF.

The genes are TRBV7-2 and TRBJ2-5; 11 nucleotides agree with TRBD2. V lost 5 bases, J lost 1 base, and 15 bases stayed unmatched. Germline assignment: CDR1 SGHTA and CDR2 FQGNSA. The CDR3 is 19 amino acids. The CDR3, as DNA: TGTGCCAGCAGCCAAACGCGGAATAGCGGGGGGGGAATCCAAGAGACCCAGTACTTC. It codes for CASSQTRNSGGGIQETQYF.

The gene calls are TRBV3-1 (or the pseudogene TRBV3-2) and TRBJ2-2; unclear D gene. V lost 6 bases and J 5 bases, leaving 7 bases between the germline ends. CDR3 length equals 12 residues. Germline CDR1 and CDR2: LGHDT and YNNKEL (reference sequence). CDR3 residues: CASREFTGELFF. CDR3 nucleotide sequence: TGTGCCAGCAGGGAATTTACCGGGGAGCTGTTTTTT.

The chain links TRBV2 to TRBJ1-1; tentatively, D is TRBD1 (6 bases). Trimming stripped 3 bases from V and 5 bases from J, with 13 bases between. Germline lookup yields CDR1 SNHLY and CDR2 FYNNEI. This CDR3 has 14 amino acids. CDR3 sequence: CASSDRGGRTEAFF. In nucleotides, the CDR3 is TGTGCCAGCAGTGACAGGGGAGGACGGACTGAAGCTTTCTTT.

The chain recombines TRBV19 with TRBJ2-7, with D possibly matching TRBD2 (6 bases). V lost 5 bases and J 4 bases, leaving 21 bases between the germline ends. This CDR3 region has 16 residues. The germline gives CDR1 LNHDA, CDR2 SQIVND (reference sequence). CDR3 sequence (DNA): TGTGCCAGTAGTGGTCTCGCCGGGAGACAATTTTACGAGCAGTACTTC. Its translation: CASSGLAGRQFYEQYF. The full variable domain, rest sourced from reference TRBV19 and TRBJ2-7, is DGGITQSPKYLFRKEGQNVTLSCEQNLNHDAMYWYRQDPGQGLRLIYYSQIVNDFQKGDIAEGYSVSREKKESFPLTVTSAQKNPTAFYLCASSGLAGRQFYEQYFGPGTRLTVT.

The V gene is TRBV30, the J gene TRBJ1-2; perhaps TRBD1 as D (6 bases). The CDR3 is 12 residues long. The V gene's germline CDR1 is GTSNPN and CDR2 SVGIG (reference sequence). The V gene lost 4 bases and the J gene lost 7 bases, with 13 bases spanning the gap. As DNA, the CDR3 is TGTGCCTGGAAGGGGGGTGGGGTTGGCTACACCTTC. It encodes CAWKGGGVGYTF.

This chain joins TRBV7-2 and TRBJ1-1; D remains ambiguous. Germline CDR1 reads SGHTA; CDR2 reads FQGNSA. The V end lost 2 bases, the J end lost 0 bases, and 4 bases lay between the germline ends. This CDR3 has 13 amino acids. The DNA of the CDR3 is TGTGCCAGCAGCTTAAGGCTGAACACTGAAGCTTTCTTT. Residues: CASSLRLNTEAFF.

The chain carries TRBV29-1 and TRBJ2-1; TRBD1 matches at 10 bases. The germline CDR1 and CDR2 sequences are SQVTM and ANQGSEA. Losses at the gene ends were 8 bases for V and 7 bases for J; bases not matched to a gene: 5. The CDR3 length is 12 residues. CDR3 sequence reads: CSPDRGTNEQFF. CDR3 bases: TGCAGCCCGGACAGGGGGACGAATGAGCAGTTCTTC.

The chain has TRBV6-6 and TRBJ1-5; maybe TRBD1 (5 bases). The germline gives CDR1 MNHNY, CDR2 SVGAGI (reference sequence). The CDR3 length is 16 residues. Deletions cut 6 bases from V and 2 bases from J, with 17 bases between. The DNA for the CDR3 is TGTGCCAGCAGGGCGAGGTCGGGGGGAGGCAATCAGCCCCAGCATTTT. Protein sequence: CASRARSGGGNQPQHF.

The chain carries TRBV18 and TRBJ2-1; TRBD2 agrees at 8 bases. The CDR3 runs to 15 residues. Germline values: CDR1 KGHSH, CDR2 LQKENI. V shed 3 bases, J shed 3 bases, and the junction held 4 bases outside the gene matches. This CDR3 is CASSPTTSDYNEQFF. The CDR3 coding sequence is TGTGCCAGCTCACCGACGACTAGCGACTACAATGAGCAGTTCTTC.

This chain uses TRBV6-5 with TRBJ1-6; maybe TRBD1 (5 bases). V lost 10 bases and J 10 bases, leaving 17 bases between the germline ends. Germline CDR1 and CDR2: MNHEY and SVGAGI. This CDR3 is 13 amino acids long. CDR3 in amino acids: CATLEGQGSPLHF. As DNA, the CDR3 is TGTGCCACCCTCGAGGGGCAGGGATCACCCCTCCACTTT.

This chain links TRBV18 with TRBJ1-2; TRBD1 matches 7 bases. Trimming took 1 base from V and 3 from J; bases not matched to a gene: 2. Germline CDR1 KGHSH, CDR2 LQKENI. The CDR3 is 14 residues long. The CDR3 here is CASSPRDRDYGYTF. The CDR3 DNA reads TGTGCCAGCTCACCACGGGACAGAGACTATGGCTACACCTTC.

The V and J genes are TRBV27 and TRBJ2-1; D is perhaps TRBD1 (5 bases). V gave up 6 bases and J gave up 8 bases, with 11 bases separating them. The CDR3 loop spans 12 amino acids. Germline V gene lookup returns CDR1 MNHEY and CDR2 SMNVEV (reference sequence). Here the CDR3 reads CASRGQGYEQFF. The CDR3 nucleotides are TGTGCCAGCAGGGGTCAGGGCTATGAGCAGTTCTTC.

The V gene is TRBV4-2, the J gene TRBJ2-7, with TRBD2 identical over 8 bases. CDR1 and CDR2 from the germline V gene are LGHNA and YNFKEQ. The CDR3 extends over 17 amino acids. Trimming cost V 0 bases and J 3 bases; bases outside gene matches: 10. Here the CDR3 DNA reads TGTGCCAGCAGCCAAGACATAACCGGGACTAGTCGCTACGAGCAGTACTTC. Translating it yields CASSQDITGTSRYEQYF.

The V and J genes are TRBV27 and TRBJ2-7; D unresolved. Trimming took 2 bases from V and 3 from J, leaving 5 bases between them. The CDR3 length is 12 residues. The germline CDR1 and CDR2 sequences are MNHEY and SMNVEV (reference sequence). CDR3 protein: CASSLKGYEQYF. As DNA, the CDR3 is TGTGCCAGCAGTTTAAAGGGCTACGAGCAGTACTTC.

CDR3 sequence reads: CASSAWGGKPNYGYTF. Written as DNA, the CDR3 is TGTGCCAGCAGCGCTTGGGGCGGCAAACCTAACTATGGCTACACCTTC. This chain joins TRBV7-9 and TRBJ1-2; a weak D match, TRBD1 (5 bases). V lost 5 bases, J lost 0 bases, and 16 bases lay in between. The germline gives CDR1 SEHNR, CDR2 FQNEAQ (reference sequence). The CDR3 spans 16 residues.

The rearrangement joins TRBV5-4 to TRBJ1-4; no clear D gene. Trimming removed 0 bases from V and 8 bases from J, with 14 bases in between. The CDR3 length is 15 residues. CDR1 and CDR2 from the germline V gene are SGHNT and YYREEE (reference sequence). This chain's CDR3 is CASSLEGRGSEKLFF. The CDR3, as DNA: TGTGCCAGCAGCTTGGAGGGCAGAGGGTCGGAAAAACTGTTTTTT.

The V and J genes are TRBV3-1 (or the pseudogene TRBV3-2) and TRBJ2-3; no firm D call. CDR1 and CDR2 from the germline V gene are LGHDT and YNNKEL (reference sequence). With 4 bases removed from V and 2 bases from J, the gap between germline ends came to 16 bases. The CDR3 extends over 16 amino acids. In nucleotides, the CDR3 is TGTGCCAGCAGCCCGACACGCGACCCTTTCACAGATACGCAGTATTTT. Translating it yields CASSPTRDPFTDTQYF.

This clone was counted between two and nine times. V gene TRBV4-2 combines with J gene TRBJ2-3; the match to TRBD2 covers 8 bases. V trimming: 0 bases; J trimming: 2 bases; junction bases outside the gene matches: 10. The CDR3 length is 18 residues. CDR1 and CDR2 (germline): LGHNA, YNFKEQ. The CDR3 DNA reads TGTGCCAGCAGCCAAGATAAGGCTCTAGCGGGCCTCACAGATACGCAGTATTTT. Encoded protein: CASSQDKALAGLTDTQYF.

The chain combines TRBV30 with TRBJ2-5, with a tentative D call TRBD1 (6 bases). Germline CDR1 reads GTSNPN; CDR2 reads SVGIG (reference sequence). The CDR3 spans 13 residues. V lost 2 bases and J lost 9, with 16 bases in between. CDR3 sequence: CAWSKGERQAQYF. As DNA, the CDR3 is TGTGCCTGGAGTAAGGGAGAGAGACAGGCCCAGTACTTC. Full variable domain (missing parts from reference TRBV30 and TRBJ2-5): SQTIHQWPATLVQPVGSPLSLECTVEGTSNPNLYWYRQAAGRGLQLLFYSVGIGQISSEVPQNLSASRPQDRQFILSSKKLLLSDSGFYLCAWSKGERQAQYFGPGTRLLVL.